This T cell receptor beta chain was obtained from a study of long-term antiretroviral therapy in people with HIV. Details on this clone: The sample carries other DNA sequences with the same CDR3.

The CDR3 runs 12 residues. Between the trimmed V and J ends, which lost 3 bases and 7 bases, there was a span of 7 bases. Germline V gene sequence: CDR1 SGHTA, CDR2 FQGNSA. With survey level as its setting, the immunoSEQ assay was v3.0. Sequencing used immunoSEQ multiplex PCR; TCRdb keeps in-frame clones, though not all of them. The sample lists over 25,000 clones, just over 85% occurring once. The genes are TRBV7-2 and TRBJ2-1; D gene unclear. The sequence came from a woman aged 25 to 45 with HIV. This specimen was unsorted PBMCs, taken 0.8 years after starting antiretroviral therapy. CDR3 DNA sequence: TGTGCCAGCAGCTTCCAGAGGAATGAGCAGTTCTTC. It encodes CASSFQRNEQFF.